This paragraph reports one T cell receptor (beta chain). The assay was immunoSEQ multiplex PCR, and TCRdb's table has in-frame clones only and misses some. The data hold approximately 710,000 clones, with less than 95% observed a single time. These data are taken from a study of shared clonotypes between healthy human individuals. Germline CDR1 and CDR2: MGHRA and YSYEKL. The V gene lost 3 bases and the J gene lost 2 bases, with 19 bases spanning the gap. The CDR3 totals 18 residues. Sequencing was done on a sample of memory CD8+ T cells from PBMCs. Indicated subset: CD45RO+ cells pooled with CCR7-negative TemRA cells. The sequence came from a man in his late teens or twenties in good health. Some clones in this sample may be carry-over from other donors' samples. The chain employs TRBV4-1 and TRBJ1-4; D possibly corresponds to TRBD1 (5 bases). CDR3 coding DNA: TGCGCCAGCAGCCAGGGGGTCGCCAGGGCCCTTACTAATGAAAAACTGTTTTTT. It codes for CASSQGVARALTNEKLFF.